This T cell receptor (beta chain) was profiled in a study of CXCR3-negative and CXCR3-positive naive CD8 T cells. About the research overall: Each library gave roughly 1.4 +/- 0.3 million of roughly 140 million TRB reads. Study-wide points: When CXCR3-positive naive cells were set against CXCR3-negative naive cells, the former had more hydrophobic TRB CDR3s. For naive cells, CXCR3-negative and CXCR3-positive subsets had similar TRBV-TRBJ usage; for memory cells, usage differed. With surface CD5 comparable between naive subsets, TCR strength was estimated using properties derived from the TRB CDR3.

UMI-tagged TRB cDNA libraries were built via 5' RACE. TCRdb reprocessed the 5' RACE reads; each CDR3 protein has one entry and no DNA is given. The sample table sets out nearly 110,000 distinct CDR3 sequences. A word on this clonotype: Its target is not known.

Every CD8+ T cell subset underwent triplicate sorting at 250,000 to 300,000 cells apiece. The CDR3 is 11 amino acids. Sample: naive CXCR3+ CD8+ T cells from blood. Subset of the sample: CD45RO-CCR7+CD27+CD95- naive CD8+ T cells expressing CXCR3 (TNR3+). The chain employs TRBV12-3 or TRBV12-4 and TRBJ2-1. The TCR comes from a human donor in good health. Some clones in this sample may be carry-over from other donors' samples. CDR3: CASSSNHEQFF.